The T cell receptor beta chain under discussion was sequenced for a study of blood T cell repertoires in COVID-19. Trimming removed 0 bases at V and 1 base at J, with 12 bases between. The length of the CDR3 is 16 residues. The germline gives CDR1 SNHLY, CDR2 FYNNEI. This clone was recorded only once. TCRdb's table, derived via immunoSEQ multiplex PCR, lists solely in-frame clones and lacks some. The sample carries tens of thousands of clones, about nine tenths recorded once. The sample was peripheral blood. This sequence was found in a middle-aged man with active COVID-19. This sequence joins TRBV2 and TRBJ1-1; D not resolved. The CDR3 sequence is CASSEALPGENTEAFF. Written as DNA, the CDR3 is TGTGCCAGCAGTGAAGCGCTTCCGGGAGAGAACACTGAAGCTTTCTTT.